The 4 T cell receptor beta chains given below trace back to one sample, sequenced in a study of cytomegalovirus exposure and HLA in healthy donors. The study ran its PCR with 60 Vbeta and 13 Jbeta primers. Method: immunoSEQ multiplex PCR; TCRdb's copy keeps in-frame clones and lacks some. The sample consists of roughly 190,000 clones, over 80% of them appearing once. Material for sequencing was PBMCs. These receptors originate from a man aged 35 to 55 in good health and CMV-seropositive.

CDR3 sequence (DNA): TGTGCCAGCAGCGTAGCCCAAACAGGGGTCTCCTACGAGCAGTACTTC. It specifies CASSVAQTGVSYEQYF. The chain carries TRBV9 and TRBJ2-7; 7 positions agree with TRBD1. Trimming cost V 0 bases and J 0 bases; bases outside gene matches: 6. From germline, CDR1 is SGDLS and CDR2 YYNGEE. This CDR3 is 16 amino acids long.

This rearrangement joins TRBV19 to TRBJ1-3, with D possibly matching TRBD1 (5 bases). With 7 bases removed from V and 0 bases from J, the gap between germline ends came to 19 bases. CDR1 is LNHDA and CDR2 is SQIVND in the germline V gene (reference sequence). The CDR3 totals 17 residues. CDR3 sequence (DNA): TGTGCCAGTAACACCCTTTCAACAGGCATCTCTGGAAACACCATATATTTT. This sequence encodes CASNTLSTGISGNTIYF.

The genes are TRBV7-8 and TRBJ2-3, with D perhaps matching TRBD1 (5 bases). Trimming stripped 2 bases from V and 2 bases from J, with 8 bases between. Looked up from germline, CDR1 is SGHVS and CDR2 is FQNEAQ. The CDR3 length is 14 residues. The CDR3 DNA is TGTGCCAGCAGCTTACAGGGAAACACAGATACGCAGTATTTT. Its protein is CASSLQGNTDTQYF. Filled out from reference TRBV7-8 and TRBJ2-3, the complete variable domain reads GAGVSQSPRYKVAKRGQDVALRCDPISGHVSLFWYQQALGQGPEFLTYFQNEAQLDKSGLPSDRFFAERPEGSVSTLKIQRTQQEDSAVYLCASSLQGNTDTQYFGPGTRLTVL.

For this clone: Its ends do not fully match the called genes, so a read error is possible. The V and J genes are TRBV7-9 and TRBJ1-2; D unclear. Germline CDR1 SEHNR, CDR2 FQNEAQ (reference sequence). The CDR3 sequence is 16 residues long. This CDR3 reads CSSSLGVGQSGYGYTF. The CDR3 DNA is TGTTCCAGCAGCTTAGGAGTCGGGCAGTCGGGGTATGGCTACACCTTC.